The source of this T cell receptor (beta chain) is a study of vaccination effects on CD4 cells after COVID-19. Upon completion of 10 to 11 days in culture, CD4+ T cells were isolated. Two doses of either BNT162b2 or mRNA-1273 were given to each participant. Days 3 and 7 were when half the medium was replaced with IL-2 medium. Only in-frame clones appear in the TCRdb table, and some are missing; sequencing was by immunoSEQ multiplex PCR. The table has about 40,000 clones, about 67% seen once; the top ten hold roughly 8%. On this clone: Its antigen is undetermined.

The sequence was obtained from a human donor who received a COVID-19 vaccine. The starting material was CD4+ T cells from PBMCs cultured without peptide, obtained after COVID-19 vaccination.

Here the CDR3 reads CASSSSHRGYTEAFF. The DNA for the CDR3 is TGTGCCAGCAGTTCCTCGCACAGGGGATACACTGAAGCTTTCTTT. This chain joins TRBV27 and TRBJ1-1, with TRBD1 matching 7 bases. CDR1 is MNHEY and CDR2 is SMNVEV in the germline V gene (reference sequence). The CDR3 contains 15 residues. With 4 bases clipped from V and 3 bases from J, the junction kept 8 bases outside the gene matches.